The 27 T cell receptor beta chains reported below all come from one sample, sequenced in a study of T cell responses to AZD1222 COVID-19 vaccine. The protocol was immunoSEQ multiplex PCR, while the TCRdb copy is restricted to in-frame clones and leaves out a portion. This sample yields approximately 100,000 clones, of which approximately 96% are seen a single time; under 2.5% belongs to the top ten. Sequenced material: peripheral blood, taken on day 0 of AZD1222 vaccination. These receptors were taken from an adult in good health.

This clone was found once. This chain connects TRBV5-1 to TRBJ1-2, with no clear D. Trimming cost V 2 bases and J 2 bases, with 7 bases left between them. CDR1 SGHRS and CDR2 YFSETQ come from the germline V gene. The CDR3 has 13 residues. The CDR3 reads CASSFDGNYGYTF. CDR3 DNA sequence: TGCGCCAGCAGCTTTGACGGGAACTATGGCTACACCTTC.

This chain links TRBV5-3 with TRBJ1-6, with a tentative D call TRBD1 (6 bases). TRBV5-3 is an ORF, and what it does is uncertain. The CDR3 has 15 amino acids. The V end lost 4 bases, the J end lost 3 bases, and 11 bases lay between the germline ends. In nucleotides, the CDR3 is TGTGCCAGAAGCCCCCCGGGACACTATAATTCACCCCTCCACTTT. Its protein product is CARSPPGHYNSPLHF.

The DNA of the CDR3 is TGTGCCAGCAGCCAAGGGCGGGAGATCGGCACAGATACGCAGTATTTT. Residues: CASSQGREIGTDTQYF. This chain links TRBV4-2 with TRBJ2-3, with 7 bases that match TRBD2. The CDR3 is made up of 16 amino acids. J gave up 1 base and V 1 base, and 5 bases lay outside the gene matches. The germline gives CDR1 LGHNA, CDR2 YNFKEQ.

The chain employs TRBV4-3 and TRBJ1-3; D might be TRBD1 (6 bases). Trimming took 4 bases from V and 4 from J, leaving 14 bases between them. The CDR3 loop spans 15 amino acids. Germline loops: CDR1 LGHNA, CDR2 YSLEER. Here the CDR3 DNA reads TGCGCCAGCAGCCCTGGGACAATTGACGGAAACACCATATATTTT. Amino acid sequence: CASSPGTIDGNTIYF.

CDR3 in DNA: TGTGCCAGCAGCTTGGAGGAAGGGGATAACTATGGCTACACCTTC. It is translated as CASSLEEGDNYGYTF. The chain carries TRBV5-5 and TRBJ1-2, with D perhaps matching TRBD1 (5 bases). Germline-derived CDR1 and CDR2 are SGHKS and YYEKEE (reference sequence). V was clipped by 0 bases and J by 1 base, with 10 bases between them. The CDR3 length is 15 residues.

This chain links TRBV10-3 with TRBJ1-5; weak D call: TRBD1 (6 bases). The V end was cut by 3 bases, the J end by 3 bases, with 9 bases between. The CDR3 loop spans 14 amino acids. Germline assignment: CDR1 ENHRY and CDR2 SYGVKD. In DNA, the CDR3 is TGTGCCATCAGTGAAGCAGGGGACAATCAGCCCCAGCATTTT. This codes for CAISEAGDNQPQHF.

The chain uses TRBV5-5 and TRBJ1-5; D not resolved. The CDR3 runs 15 residues. Germline V gives CDR1 SGHKS, CDR2 YYEKEE (reference sequence). Trimming pared 2 bases from V and 0 bases from J, leaving 9 bases between. CDR3 residues: CASSLTVYSNQPQHF. As DNA, the CDR3 is TGTGCCAGCAGCTTAACGGTCTATAGCAATCAGCCCCAGCATTTT.

V is TRBV4-1 and J is TRBJ1-1; possible D gene TRBD1, 5 bases. The CDR3 runs to 14 residues. Trimming pared 0 bases from V and 9 bases from J, leaving 14 bases between. Germline CDR1 and CDR2: MGHRA and YSYEKL. Here the CDR3 reads CASSQDVDGGKAFF. DNA for the CDR3: TGCGCCAGCAGCCAAGACGTGGATGGGGGTAAAGCTTTCTTT.

This clone occurred once. The chain couples TRBV20-1 to TRBJ2-1; D gene ambiguous. V was cut by 6 bases and J by 7 bases, with 10 bases left in between. Germline V gene sequence: CDR1 DFQATT, CDR2 SNEGSKA (reference sequence). CDR3 length: 11 residues. Here the CDR3 reads CSAHTGNEQFF. As DNA, the CDR3 is TGCAGTGCCCATACCGGGAATGAGCAGTTCTTC.

The chain recombines TRBV5-1 with TRBJ2-2; D unclear. V was pared by 0 bases and J by 0 bases, with 12 bases between. Germline assignment: CDR1 SGHRS and CDR2 YFSETQ. The CDR3 totals 17 residues. DNA for the CDR3: TGCGCCAGCAGCTTGGTTTGGGGAAATGCGAACACCGGGGAGCTGTTTTTT. Its protein is CASSLVWGNANTGELFF. The full variable domain, completed using reference TRBV5-1 and TRBJ2-2, is KAGVTQTPRYLIKTRGQQVTLSCSPISGHRSVSWYQQTPGQGLQFLFEYFSETQRNKGNFPGRFSGRQFSNSRSEMNVSTLELGDSALYLCASSLVWGNANTGELFFGEGSRLTVL.

The J gene is TRBJ2-7, the V gene TRBV4-1; D ambiguous. V lost 0 bases to trimming and J lost 6 bases, with 9 bases between them. CDR3 length equals 13 residues. Germline V gene data show CDR1 as MGHRA and CDR2 as YSYEKL. CDR3 loop: CASSQDNVGEQYF. CDR3 in DNA: TGCGCCAGCAGCCAAGATAACGTCGGCGAGCAGTACTTC.

This clone was counted only a few times. The V call is TRBV5-5, the J call TRBJ2-7; D is unclear. V was pared by 6 bases and J by 5 bases, with 18 bases between. The CDR3 is 14 amino acids. Germline V gives CDR1 SGHKS, CDR2 YYEKEE (reference sequence). For the CDR3, the DNA is TGTGCCAGCACCCTATTCGGTGGTTCGGACGAGCAGTACTTC. Translation: CASTLFGGSDEQYF.

The chain links TRBV6-4 to TRBJ1-1, with D unresolved. V lost 2 bases, J lost 1 base, and 8 bases lay in between. Germline CDR1 is MRHNA and CDR2 is SNTAGT. The CDR3 runs 14 residues. As DNA, the CDR3 is TGTGCCAGCAGTGACGGGGAAACGAACACTGAAGCTTTCTTT. Translation gives CASSDGETNTEAFF.

This clone was found once. The J gene is TRBJ2-7, the V gene TRBV28; 11 nucleotides agree with TRBD1. This CDR3 comprises 17 residues. The junction had 10 bases not matched to a gene; V was cut back by 5 bases and J by 1 base. The germline V gene has CDR1 MDHEN and CDR2 SYDVKM. The CDR3 nucleotides are TGTGCCAGCAGTCTAGGGTTGGGACAGGGGGTTTCCTACGAGCAGTACTTC. Protein sequence: CASSLGLGQGVSYEQYF.

The CDR3 region is CASSLAGSYEQYF. CDR3 nucleotides: TGTGCCAGCAGTTTAGCAGGGTCCTACGAGCAGTACTTC. V gene TRBV12-3 or TRBV12-4 combines with J gene TRBJ2-7; D gene ambiguous. CDR3 length: 13 amino acids. The V and J ends lost 0 bases and 1 base respectively, with 4 bases between them.

The rearrangement joins TRBV7-9 to TRBJ1-1; D gene ambiguous. Trimming stripped 9 bases from V and 2 bases from J, with 10 bases between. Germline-derived CDR1 and CDR2 are SEHNR and FQNEAQ (reference sequence). CDR3 size: 12 residues. CDR3 coding DNA: TGTGCCAGTGGGAACAGTAACACTGAAGCTTTCTTT. It translates to CASGNSNTEAFF.

The rearrangement joins TRBV6-1 to TRBJ2-1; no reliable D call. The CDR3 sequence is 16 residues long. Germline V gene data show CDR1 as MNHNS and CDR2 as SASEGT. V was cut by 1 base and J by 1 base, with 11 bases left in between. CDR3 coding DNA: TGTGCCAGCAGTGAAGGATGGTTGGGGTCCTACAATGAGCAGTTCTTC. It yields the protein CASSEGWLGSYNEQFF.

This clone has a single count. The CDR3 DNA reads as TGTGCCAGTAAACTAGCGGGACAGGGGGGGTACGAGCAGTACTTC. Amino acid sequence: CASKLAGQGGYEQYF. The chain is built from TRBV2 and TRBJ2-7, with D perhaps matching TRBD1 (11 bases). Between the trimmed V and J ends, which lost 9 bases and 4 bases, there was a span of 22 bases. The germline CDR1 and CDR2 sequences are SNHLY and FYNNEI. The length of the CDR3 is 15 residues.

The chain uses TRBV9 and TRBJ1-1; the D is unclear. V lost 4 bases to trimming and J lost 1 base, with 14 bases between them. The CDR3 extends over 15 amino acids. Germline V lookup: CDR1 SGDLS, CDR2 YYNGEE. CDR3 in DNA: TGTGCCAGCAGCCTAACAGCGACCAAGAACACTGAAGCTTTCTTT. Translating it yields CASSLTATKNTEAFF.

The rearrangement uses TRBV21-1 and TRBJ1-3; the table's D call TRBD1 went unverified against the DNA. TRBV21-1 is noted as a pseudogene. The CDR3 is 18 amino acids. The CDR3 protein is CARPETGGRELIGNTIYF. CDR3 in DNA: TGTGCCAGACCCGAAACAGGGGGCCGTGAGCTAATCGGAAACACCATATATTTT.

This clone has a single count. This sequence joins TRBV6-6 and TRBJ1-1; D is undetermined. This CDR3 region has 16 residues. Germline V CDR1 and CDR2: MNHNY, SVGAGI (reference sequence). With 0 bases removed from V and 2 bases from J, the gap between germline ends came to 13 bases. This chain's CDR3 is CASSYSIFSGNTEAFF. DNA for the CDR3: TGTGCCAGCAGTTACTCGATATTTTCAGGTAACACTGAAGCTTTCTTT.

The chain combines TRBV29-1 with TRBJ2-1; no firm D call. Deletions cut 0 bases from V and 4 bases from J, with 19 bases between. CDR1 is SQVTM, CDR2 ANQGSEA, per germline. The CDR3 runs to 17 residues. CDR3 coding DNA: TGCAGCGTTGAAGATTGGTTGTACGGTTATACGTACAATGAGCAGTTCTTC. It translates to CSVEDWLYGYTYNEQFF.

The J gene is TRBJ2-7, the V gene TRBV10-3; weak D call: TRBD2 (5 bases). CDR1 and CDR2 (germline): ENHRY, SYGVKD. The CDR3 extends over 16 amino acids. With 0 bases removed from V and 2 bases from J, the gap between germline ends came to 14 bases. CDR3 protein: CAISESGRGRPYEQYF. In nucleotides, the CDR3 is TGTGCCATCAGTGAGTCTGGACGGGGTAGGCCCTACGAGCAGTACTTC.

This chain links TRBV6-6 with TRBJ1-4, with 7 bases aligning to TRBD1. J gave up 8 bases and V 2 bases, and 5 bases lay outside the gene matches. CDR1 and CDR2 from the germline V gene are MNHNY and SVGAGI (reference sequence). The CDR3 contains 14 residues. This CDR3 is CASSYEGAREKLFF. CDR3 nucleotides: TGTGCCAGCAGTTACGAGGGGGCTCGAGAAAAACTGTTTTTT.

V and J are TRBV7-8 and TRBJ2-1; TRBD2 agrees at 12 bases. The germline gives CDR1 SGHVS, CDR2 FQNEAQ. The CDR3 is 16 amino acids. With 4 bases clipped from V and 6 bases from J, the junction kept 7 bases outside the gene matches. The CDR3 loop is CASSSRGLAGGNEQFF. The CDR3 DNA reads as TGTGCCAGCAGCTCCCGGGGACTAGCGGGTGGCAATGAGCAGTTCTTC.

The chain uses TRBV7-6 and TRBJ2-2; TRBD2 agrees at 10 bases. Germline loops: CDR1 SGHVS, CDR2 FNYEAQ. This CDR3 has 18 residues. J gave up 2 bases and V 5 bases, and 11 bases lay outside the gene matches. The CDR3 is CASSPKPKREGNTGELFF. DNA for the CDR3: TGTGCCAGCAGCCCCAAACCGAAGCGGGAGGGAAACACCGGGGAGCTGTTTTTT.

This clone was seen once. The rearrangement uses TRBV3-1 (or the pseudogene TRBV3-2) and TRBJ1-2; D possibly corresponds to TRBD1 (6 bases). V was cut by 2 bases and J by 3 bases, with 16 bases left in between. Germline assignment: CDR1 LGHDT and CDR2 YNNKEL (reference sequence). The CDR3 extends over 16 amino acids. CDR3 residues: CASSQTIRGADYGYTF. The CDR3 DNA reads as TGTGCCAGCAGCCAAACTATCAGGGGCGCGGACTATGGCTACACCTTC.